These 30 T cell receptor beta chains originate from one sample sequenced in a study of blood T cell repertoires in COVID-19. The protocol was immunoSEQ multiplex PCR, while the TCRdb copy is restricted to in-frame clones and leaves out a portion. Of 300,000 to 400,000 clones in the sample, around nine tenths were seen once. Sequenced sample: peripheral blood. These receptors came from a human donor in a cohort sampled during active COVID-19.

Of note for this clone: This same CDR3 is encoded by further DNA sequences in the sample. CDR3 DNA sequence: TGCGCCAGCAGCTCCGGGGGGTCTCCTGATACGCAGTATTTT. It yields the protein CASSSGGSPDTQYF. The chain recombines TRBV5-1 with TRBJ2-3; 7 bases are shared with TRBD2. The CDR3 sequence is 14 residues long. After removal of 3 bases from V and 6 bases from J, the junction contained 7 bases not matched to a gene. In germline, CDR1 is SGHRS, CDR2 YFSETQ.

The V and J genes are TRBV5-5 and TRBJ2-2; a possible D gene is TRBD1 (6 bases). The CDR3 runs to 14 residues. With 4 bases removed from V and 4 bases from J, the gap between germline ends came to 11 bases. CDR1 is SGHKS, CDR2 YYEKEE, per germline (reference sequence). CDR3 sequence: CASSLGQTTGELFF. CDR3 nucleotide sequence: TGTGCCAGCAGCCTCGGACAGACCACCGGGGAGCTGTTTTTT.

The chain recombines TRBV2 with TRBJ1-3; TRBD1 is a possible D gene (5 bases). The germline gives CDR1 SNHLY, CDR2 FYNNEI. CDR3 size: 14 residues. V lost 2 bases to trimming and J lost 5 bases, with 10 bases between them. CDR3 loop: CASSEQGVRNTIYF. The CDR3 DNA reads TGTGCCAGCAGTGAACAGGGTGTCAGAAACACCATATATTTT.

This clone was observed once. This chain links TRBV2 with TRBJ2-3; perhaps TRBD1 as D (6 bases). The CDR3 spans 13 residues. Per the germline V gene, CDR1 is SNHLY and CDR2 is FYNNEI. The V and J ends lost 3 bases and 11 bases respectively, with 15 bases between them. CDR3 loop: CASSEMRQGGQYF. The CDR3 nucleotides are TGTGCCAGCAGTGAGATGAGGCAAGGGGGGCAGTATTTT.

The chain links TRBV6-5 to TRBJ2-7, with 8 nucleotides matching TRBD2. V trimming: 2 bases; J trimming: 2 bases; junction bases outside the gene matches: 8. Germline assignment: CDR1 MNHEY and CDR2 SVGAGI. The CDR3 consists of 16 residues. The CDR3 loop is CASSYMGREVPYEQYF. The DNA for the CDR3 is TGTGCCAGCAGTTACATGGGGCGGGAGGTCCCCTACGAGCAGTACTTC.

The chain couples TRBV5-8 to TRBJ1-1; TRBD1 might be the D (5 bases). V was trimmed by 4 bases and J by 11 bases, leaving 15 bases between them. The CDR3 covers 12 residues. The V gene's germline CDR1 is SGHTS and CDR2 YDEGEE. CDR3 sequence (DNA): TGTGCCAGCAGCCCTACAGGACCCCGGGCTTTCTTT. As protein: CASSPTGPRAFF. Drawing the rest from reference TRBV5-8 and TRBJ1-1, the complete variable domain is EAGVTQSPTHLIKTRGQQATLRCSPISGHTSVYWYQQALGLGLQFLLWYDEGEERNRGNFPPRFSGRQFPNYSSELNVNALELEDSALYLCASSPTGPRAFFGQGTRLTVV.

CDR3 sequence: CASSEAGQGNSPLHF. CDR3 in DNA: TGTGCCAGCAGTGAAGCGGGACAGGGCAATTCACCCCTCCACTTT. V gene TRBV6-1 combines with J gene TRBJ1-6; 9 positions match TRBD1. This CDR3 region has 15 residues. Germline values: CDR1 MNHNS, CDR2 SASEGT. The trim removed 0 bases at V and 7 bases at J, leaving 1 base unmatched.

The CDR3 coding sequence is TGCGCCAGCAGCTTGGGACTAGCGGGACCAGAGCAGTTCTTC. It is translated as CASSLGLAGPEQFF. This sequence joins TRBV5-1 and TRBJ2-1, with 11 positions matching TRBD2. CDR3 length: 14 amino acids. Germline V gives CDR1 SGHRS, CDR2 YFSETQ. V lost 0 bases to trimming and J lost 10 bases; unmatched junction nucleotides: 3.

V gene TRBV5-1 combines with J gene TRBJ1-3, with D tentatively TRBD1 (6 bases). V gave up 4 bases and J gave up 11 bases, with 19 bases separating them. Germline V gene data show CDR1 as SGHRS and CDR2 as YFSETQ. CDR3 length: 14 amino acids. The CDR3 coding sequence is TGCGCCAGCAGCCTTACAGGGCTAGAGGGATCCATATATTTT. It codes for CASSLTGLEGSIYF.

The chain carries TRBV28 and TRBJ2-3; D unclear. V lost 3 bases to trimming and J lost 1 base, with 5 bases between them. Germline assignment: CDR1 MDHEN and CDR2 SYDVKM. This CDR3 is 13 amino acids long. CDR3 nucleotide sequence: TGTGCCAGCAGTTTCCCAGGCACAGATACGCAGTATTTT. Protein product: CASSFPGTDTQYF.

This clone was counted a few times. The chain couples TRBV1 to TRBJ2-7; the table assigns TRBD1, which was not confirmed against the DNA. TRBV1 is a pseudogene locus. This CDR3 has 17 amino acids. The CDR3 protein is CTSSRPPPGTGGYEQYF. The DNA of the CDR3 is TGCACCAGCAGCCGACCCCCTCCCGGGACAGGGGGGTACGAGCAGTACTTC.

The V and J genes are TRBV5-6 and TRBJ1-1, with 8 bases that match TRBD1. CDR3 length: 12 residues. In germline, CDR1 is SGHDT, CDR2 YYEEEE. V gave up 3 bases and J gave up 8 bases; unmatched junction bases: 3. The CDR3 loop is CASSSGQGEAFF. The CDR3 nucleotides read TGTGCCAGCAGCTCTGGACAGGGAGAAGCTTTCTTT. The variable domain in full, with the rest retrieved from reference TRBV5-6 and TRBJ1-1, is DAGVTQSPTHLIKTRGQQVTLRCSPKSGHDTVSWYQQALGQGPQFIFQYYEEEERQRGNFPDRFSGHQFPNYSSELNVNALLLGDSALYLCASSSGQGEAFFGQGTRLTVV.

On this clone: One junction end does not reproduce the germline sequence, and a read error may be involved. J is TRBJ2-3 and V is TRBV6-1; 12 bases fit TRBD2. The CDR3 is 17 amino acids. Germline V CDR1 and CDR2: MNHNS, SASEGT. CDR3 in amino acids: CASSKARLAGDPDTQYF. The CDR3 DNA is TGTGCCAGCAGTAAAGCTAGACTAGCGGGAGATCCAGATACGCAGTATTTT.

The sample holds one count of this clone. The V call is TRBV9, the J call TRBJ2-6; TRBD1 matches 10 bases. The germline V gene encodes CDR1 SGDLS and CDR2 YYNGEE. CDR3 length equals 20 residues. The trim removed 2 bases at V and 2 bases at J, leaving 13 bases unmatched. The CDR3 region is CASSVSRATGGTAGANVLTF. As DNA, the CDR3 is TGTGCCAGCAGCGTCAGTAGAGCGACAGGGGGCACGGCTGGGGCCAACGTCCTGACTTTC.

J is TRBJ1-2 and V is TRBV6-5, with D possibly TRBD1 on 5 matching bases. V lost 8 bases and J 2 bases, leaving 15 bases between the germline ends. The CDR3 has 14 residues. Germline CDR1 reads MNHEY; CDR2 reads SVGAGI. CDR3 in amino acids: CASGGKSSNYGYTF. The DNA of the CDR3 is TGTGCCAGCGGGGGGAAATCATCGAACTATGGCTACACCTTC.

CDR3 in amino acids: CASSLGLAGGLEQFF. The DNA of the CDR3 is TGTGCCAGCAGCTTAGGATTAGCGGGGGGCCTTGAGCAGTTCTTC. V gene TRBV7-9 combines with J gene TRBJ2-1; 10 nucleotides match TRBD2. This CDR3 comprises 15 residues. The J segment lost 9 bases and the V segment lost 1 base, leaving 6 bases of the junction unmatched. Germline V gene sequence: CDR1 SEHNR, CDR2 FQNEAQ (reference sequence).

CDR3 region: CASSLVSGGDSYNEQFF. For the CDR3, the DNA is TGTGCCAGCAGCTTAGTAAGCGGGGGCGACTCCTACAATGAGCAGTTCTTC. V is TRBV11-2 and J is TRBJ2-1; 8 bases are shared with TRBD2. Trimming took 1 base from V and 0 from J; bases not matched to a gene: 5. Germline assignment: CDR1 SGHAT and CDR2 FQNNGV. CDR3 length equals 17 residues. Full variable domain (outside the CDR3, taken from reference TRBV11-2 and TRBJ2-1): EAGVAQSPRYKIIEKRQSVAFWCNPISGHATLYWYQQILGQGPKLLIQFQNNGVVDDSQLPKDRFSAERLKGVDSTLKIQPAKLEDSAVYLCASSLVSGGDSYNEQFFGPGTRLTVL.

V gene TRBV2 combines with J gene TRBJ1-1, with 8 bases identical to TRBD1. The CDR3 spans 14 residues. After removal of 6 bases from V and 5 bases from J, the junction contained 8 bases not matched to a gene. From germline, CDR1 is SNHLY and CDR2 FYNNEI. The CDR3 protein is CASSVDRGGTEAFF. For the CDR3, the DNA is TGTGCCAGCAGCGTCGACAGGGGAGGGACTGAAGCTTTCTTT. Supplemented by reference TRBV2 and TRBJ1-1, the full variable domain reads EPEVTQTPSHQVTQMGQEVILRCVPISNHLYFYWYRQILGQKVEFLVSFYNNEISEKSEIFDDQFSVERPDGSNFTLKIRSTKLEDSAMYFCASSVDRGGTEAFFGQGTRLTVV.

The chain carries TRBV15 and TRBJ1-4; 10 nucleotides line up with TRBD1. This CDR3 region has 15 residues. With V trimmed by 6 bases and J by 10 bases, 11 bases remained unmatched. Germline V CDR1 and CDR2: LNHNV, YYDKDF (reference sequence). In DNA, the CDR3 is TGTGCCACCAGTGACTCGGGACAGGGGTTAGGAAAACTGTTTTTT. This codes for CATSDSGQGLGKLFF.

The J gene is TRBJ1-2, the V gene TRBV7-3; TRBD1 agrees at 7 bases. The CDR3 totals 16 residues. Germline CDR1 SGHTA, CDR2 FQGTGA. After removal of 4 bases from V and 6 bases from J, the junction contained 14 bases not matched to a gene. CDR3 sequence reads: CASSSQAQTGLNGYTF. The CDR3 region has the DNA TGTGCCAGCAGCTCCCAAGCTCAGACAGGGTTAAATGGCTACACCTTC. The whole variable domain, filled in from reference TRBV7-3 and TRBJ1-2, reads GAGVSQTPSNKVTEKGKYVELRCDPISGHTALYWYRQSLGQGPEFLIYFQGTGAADDSGLPNDRFFAVRPEGSVSTLKIQRTERGDSAVYLCASSSQAQTGLNGYTFGSGTRLTVV.

The chain is built from TRBV4-1 and TRBJ2-5, with D maybe TRBD1 (6 bases). Germline V gene lookup returns CDR1 MGHRA and CDR2 YSYEKL. The CDR3 has 14 residues. The V gene lost 4 bases and the J gene lost 1 base, with 10 bases spanning the gap. CDR3 sequence (DNA): TGCGCCAGCAGCCTGCAGGGGAGCCAAGAGACCCAGTACTTC. It translates to CASSLQGSQETQYF.

Concerning this clone: At one end, the junction sequence differs from germline, possibly due to a read error. The chain links TRBV30 to TRBJ2-3; D perhaps matches TRBD1 (6 bases). The germline V gene has CDR1 GTSNPN and CDR2 SVGIG (reference sequence). The CDR3 sequence is 13 residues long. CDR3 region: CACQVRGTDTQYF. The DNA of the CDR3 is TGTGCCTGCCAGGTCAGGGGCACGGATACGCAGTATTTT.

In this sample, this clone turned up a few times. This chain uses TRBV7-7 with TRBJ1-5; D may be TRBD1 (5 bases). This CDR3 is 16 amino acids long. The V end was cut by 5 bases, the J end by 4 bases, with 18 bases between. Germline lookup yields CDR1 SSHAT and CDR2 FNYEAQ (reference sequence). The CDR3 is CASSPYPDRVNQPQHF. CDR3 coding DNA: TGTGCCAGCAGCCCCTACCCAGACAGAGTTAATCAGCCCCAGCATTTT.

J is TRBJ1-6 and V is TRBV20-1; 7 nucleotides agree with TRBD1. In germline, CDR1 is DFQATT, CDR2 SNEGSKA (reference sequence). V gave up 3 bases and J gave up 10 bases; unmatched junction bases: 12. The CDR3 contains 15 residues. In DNA form, the CDR3 reads TGCAGTGCTAGTCTGGGGCAGGGGGTTTTGTCACCCCTCCACTTT. Amino acids: CSASLGQGVLSPLHF.

The V call is TRBV27, the J call TRBJ2-1; 7 bases fit TRBD2. CDR3 length: 20 residues. Trimming removed 1 base from V and 3 bases from J; junction bases left unmatched: 18. The germline V gene encodes CDR1 MNHEY and CDR2 SMNVEV (reference sequence). The CDR3 here is CASSLYQVGAIAGDYNEQFF. The CDR3 region has the DNA TGTGCCAGCAGTTTATACCAGGTTGGCGCGATAGCGGGCGACTACAATGAGCAGTTCTTC.

This chain joins TRBV30 and TRBJ2-1; TRBD2 matches 7 bases. Germline trimming cut 5 bases from V and 0 bases from J; bases unmatched to any gene: 10. The CDR3 contains 16 residues. CDR1 is GTSNPN and CDR2 is SVGIG in the germline V gene (reference sequence). This CDR3 is CAWGGSGTISYNEQFF. The CDR3 DNA sequence: TGTGCCTGGGGGGGATCCGGGACTATCTCCTACAATGAGCAGTTCTTC.

This sequence joins TRBV28 and TRBJ1-2; tentatively, D is TRBD1 (5 bases). V lost 6 bases, J lost 2 bases, and 25 bases lay in between. Germline assignment: CDR1 MDHEN and CDR2 SYDVKM. This CDR3 has 18 amino acids. The CDR3 DNA follows: TGTGCCAGCAGGGGGGGTCAAGGGAAGGGCCCGGGCAACTATGGCTACACCTTC. Translation: CASRGGQGKGPGNYGYTF.

This chain uses TRBV30 with TRBJ2-2, with TRBD2 identical over 7 bases. CDR3 length: 18 amino acids. V dropped 2 bases and J dropped 6; count of bases not matched to a gene: 18. Per the germline V gene, CDR1 is GTSNPN and CDR2 is SVGIG (reference sequence). CDR3 coding DNA: TGTGCCTGGAGTCCCTCCGTGGGAGGGCCTTACGGAGCCGGGGAGCTGTTTTTT. It specifies CAWSPSVGGPYGAGELFF.

V gene TRBV6-5 combines with J gene TRBJ2-7; 7 bases agree with TRBD1. Germline CDR1 is MNHEY and CDR2 is SVGAGI. The CDR3 spans 15 residues. After removal of 5 bases from V and 6 bases from J, the junction contained 13 bases not matched to a gene. CDR3 in DNA: TGTGCCAGCAGTAGACAGGGAACGAACTATGGCGAGCAGTACTTC. Translating gives CASSRQGTNYGEQYF.

The chain is built from TRBV3-1 (or the pseudogene TRBV3-2) and TRBJ2-5, with D possibly TRBD2 on 6 matching bases. The CDR3 loop spans 15 amino acids. CDR1 and CDR2 (germline): LGHDT, YNNKEL (reference sequence). Deletions cut 0 bases from V and 7 bases from J, with 15 bases between. This CDR3 is CASSQDNPGVVTQYF. Here the CDR3 DNA reads TGTGCCAGCAGCCAAGATAATCCGGGAGTAGTGACCCAGTACTTC.